These 4 T cell receptor beta chains came from one sample sequenced in a study of blood T cell repertoires in COVID-19 (dated by TCRdb to the early 2020s). Libraries were constructed by the immunoSEQ multiplex PCR assay. TCRdb retrieved this table from immuneACCESS and kept in-frame rearrangements only. Not all clones are present; in checked studies, unresolved V genes account for under half, and no reason is known for the remainder. The table for this sample lists around 140,000 clones; 75% to 90% of them were counted only once. The top ten constitute 30% to 45% of the sample. The sample taken for sequencing was peripheral blood. These receptor sequences come from a man aged 45-65 years who had recovered from COVID-19.

CDR3 sequence: CASSLVRTGLLEQYF. CDR3 in DNA: TGTGCCAGCAGCTTAGTGCGGACAGGGTTACTCGAGCAGTACTTC. The chain links TRBV11-2 to TRBJ2-7, with 8 bases matching TRBD1. This CDR3 is built from 15 residues. J was trimmed by 6 bases and V by 1 base; bases with no gene match: 8. CDR1 is SGHAT and CDR2 is FQNNGV in the germline V gene.

The rearrangement links TRBV12-5 to TRBJ1-1, with D maybe TRBD1 (6 bases). The CDR3 covers 14 residues. V lost 3 bases and J 8 bases, leaving 16 bases between the germline ends. The germline V gene encodes CDR1 LGHNT and CDR2 FRNRAP. CDR3 sequence reads: CASGFGTRDYEAFF. Here the CDR3 DNA reads TGTGCTAGTGGTTTTGGGACACGAGATTACGAAGCTTTCTTT.

The CDR3 nucleotides are TGTGCCAGCAGCTTCTTTTCCGGGACTAGCGGGGGATCGGCCTACGAGCAGTACTTC. It encodes CASSFFSGTSGGSAYEQYF. This chain links TRBV5-6 with TRBJ2-7, with 14 bases lining up with TRBD2. This CDR3 has 19 amino acids. V lost 2 bases, J lost 2 bases, and 12 bases stayed unmatched. Germline loops: CDR1 SGHDT, CDR2 YYEEEE.

CDR3 sequence reads: CASSQGLAGAGEQYF. The CDR3 DNA is TGCGCCAGCAGCCAGGGACTAGCGGGGGCGGGGGAGCAGTACTTC. The genes are TRBV4-1 and TRBJ2-7, with TRBD2 matching over 14 bases. Germline loops: CDR1 MGHRA, CDR2 YSYEKL. V dropped 3 bases and J dropped 7; count of bases not matched to a gene: 5. The CDR3 has 15 residues.